This is a list of T cell receptor beta chains from one sample in a study of cytomegalovirus exposure and HLA in healthy donors. Generated by immunoSEQ multiplex PCR, the TCRdb table keeps only in-frame clones and is missing some. This sample has about 76,000 clones, with under 80% found just once. The sequencing sample was made of PBMCs. The receptor source for this set is a male donor in good health and CMV-seropositive. Each CDR3 is given with its conserved first and last residue. The D gene is left open where the match is weak. Where a row states a size, it is once, few, many or the class of an expanded clone; other rows omit it.

size | J | V | D | DNA | CDR3
- | TRBJ2-2 | TRBV4-3 | TRBD2 | TGCGCCAGCAGCCAAGGGCTAGCGGCGAACACCGGGGAGCTGTTTTTT | CASSQGLAANTGELFF
- | TRBJ2-2 | TRBV7-6 | - | TGTGCCAGCAGCTTAGGGCAGGGCCCGACCGGCACCGGGGAGCTGTTTTTT | CASSLGQGPTGTGELFF
- | TRBJ1-2 | TRBV28 | - | TGTGCCAGCAGTTTATCTATTGACTATGGCTACACCTTC | CASSLSIDYGYTF
few | TRBJ1-3 | TRBV19 | TRBD1 | TGTGCCAGTACCCCGGGACAGGTTTTCTCTGGAAACACCATATATTTT | CASTPGQVFSGNTIYF
- | TRBJ2-1 | TRBV28 | TRBD1 | TGTGCCAGCAGTCCCGCGGGACAGGGGGCTAAGAGCTCCTACAATGAGCAGTTCTTC | CASSPAGQGAKSSYNEQFF
few | TRBJ1-3 | TRBV4-1 | TRBD1 | TGCGCCAGCAGCCGTAAGGGACAGACCTCTGGAAACACCATATATTTT | CASSRKGQTSGNTIYF
once | TRBJ2-7 | TRBV27 | - | TGTGCCAGCAGCCGGGGGTATGAATCCTACGAGCAGTACTTC | CASSRGYESYEQYF
- | TRBJ2-7 | TRBV6-1 | TRBD1 | TGTGCCACTCGGACAGGGGGTGTCTACGAGCAGTACTTC | CATRTGGVYEQYF
- | TRBJ2-2 | TRBV11-2 | TRBD1 | TGTGCCAGCAGCACAGACAGGGCTGGCACCGGGGAGCTGTTTTTT | CASSTDRAGTGELFF
- | TRBJ1-2 | TRBV27 | - | TGTACCAGCAGTTCGCTTTCCCCAACAGGGCCGAGCGGCTACACCTTC | CTSSSLSPTGPSGYTF
- | TRBJ2-3 | TRBV6-6 | - | TGTGCCAGCAGTTTACCAGGTACAGATACGCAGTATTTT | CASSLPGTDTQYF
- | TRBJ2-7 | TRBV5-6 | TRBD1 | TGTGCCAGCAGCTTTGACAGGGCCTCCTACGAGCAGTACTTC | CASSFDRASYEQYF
- | TRBJ2-7 | TRBV7-6 | TRBD2 | TGTGCCAGCAGCTTGATAGCGGGAGTTGGCCACGAGCAGTACTTC | CASSLIAGVGHEQYF
- | TRBJ2-3 | TRBV19 | - | TGTGCCAGTAGTAGATTCCAGGGTCCAGATACGCAGTATTTT | CASSRFQGPDTQYF
- | TRBJ1-2 | TRBV25-1 | TRBD1 | TGTGCCAGCACCGGGGACAGGGAGAGTAACTATGGCTACACCTTC | CASTGDRESNYGYTF
- | TRBJ2-1 | TRBV27 | - | TGTGCCAGCAGTTCGCCTGGACTGTACAATGAGCAGTTCTTC | CASSSPGLYNEQFF
- | TRBJ1-5 | TRBV4-1 | - | TGCGCCAGCAGCCAGGCGACTCCGACGGGCAATCAGCCCCAGCATTTT | CASSQATPTGNQPQHF
- | TRBJ2-2 | TRBV5-6 | TRBD1 | TGTGCCAGCAGCTTGACTGACAGGGTCGGGGAGCTGTTTTTT | CASSLTDRVGELFF
once | TRBJ2-2 | TRBV6-5 | TRBD1 | TGTGCCAGCAGTTACGAGACAGGGCACACCGGGGAGCTGTTTTTT | CASSYETGHTGELFF
once | TRBJ2-2 | TRBV30 | - | TGTGCCTGGGACGGGTCAGGGGTCACCGGGGAGCTGTTTTTT | CAWDGSGVTGELFF
- | TRBJ2-5 | TRBV5-6 | - | TGTGCCAGCAGCTCCAGGGGGGCCCAAGAGACCCAGTACTTC | CASSSRGAQETQYF
- | TRBJ2-7 | TRBV27 | - | TGTGCCAGCAGTTCGAGAGGGCGCTACGAGCAGTACTTC | CASSSRGRYEQYF
- | TRBJ1-5 | TRBV4-1 | - | TGCGCCAGCAGCCAAGAGAGGGTTCCCAATCAGCCCCAGCATTTT | CASSQERVPNQPQHF
- | TRBJ1-5 | TRBV6-4 | TRBD1 | TGTGCCAGCAGGGGACAGGGGTACGGTCAGCCCCAGCATTTT | CASRGQGYGQPQHF
- | TRBJ1-1 | TRBV27 | TRBD1 | TGTGCCAGCAGTTGGGGACAGGGCGAGGGTGAAGCTTTCTTT | CASSWGQGEGEAFF
- | TRBJ2-7 | TRBV11-2 | TRBD1 | TGTGCCAGCAGCCCGAACGACAGGGGCTACGAGCAGTACTTC | CASSPNDRGYEQYF
- | TRBJ1-1 | TRBV10-3 | - | TGTGCCATCACTAGCGACATGTTGAACACTGAAGCTTTCTTT | CAITSDMLNTEAFF
once | TRBJ1-2 | TRBV6-5 | - | TGTGCCAGCAGCCCCGCTAGCCACTATGGCTACACCTTC | CASSPASHYGYTF
- | TRBJ1-3 | TRBV29-1 | - | TGCAGCGTTGCGGGGGGACGCAGCTCTGGAAACACCATATATTTT | CSVAGGRSSGNTIYF
- | TRBJ1-2 | TRBV9 | TRBD1 | TGTGCCAGCAGTGTCCGCGGGACAGGGGGTTCTGGCTACACCTTC | CASSVRGTGGSGYTF
- | TRBJ2-1 | TRBV6-5 | - | TGTGCCAGCAGTAAGGGGGGGCGGGACGGCAATGAGCAGTTCTTC | CASSKGGRDGNEQFF
- | TRBJ1-2 | TRBV5-5 | - | TGTGCCAGCAGCTTGGTTTACAGGGATGGCTACACCTTC | CASSLVYRDGYTF
- | TRBJ1-1 | TRBV19 | TRBD1 | TGTGCCAGTAGTATCCCGACAGGGTGGAGGACTGAAGCTTTCTTT | CASSIPTGWRTEAFF
once | TRBJ2-3 | TRBV7-2 | TRBD1 | TGTGCCAGCAGCCCGGCGACAGGGGGGGATACGCAGTATTTT | CASSPATGGDTQYF
- | TRBJ1-1 | TRBV5-4 | - | TGTGCCAGCAGCTTCCCGAACAGGGAAGATATGAACACTGAAGCTTTCTTT | CASSFPNREDMNTEAFF
- | TRBJ2-7 | TRBV10-3 | - | TGTGCCATCAGTGAGGAGGGCTACGAGCAGTACTTC | CAISEEGYEQYF
once | TRBJ2-1 | TRBV19 | - | TGTGCCAGTAGCCCCCGGGGCTACAATGAGCAGTTCTTC | CASSPRGYNEQFF
- | TRBJ2-3 | TRBV19 | TRBD2 | TGTGCCAGTAGCCCTAGCGGAGTGACCACAGATACGCAGTATTTT | CASSPSGVTTDTQYF
- | TRBJ2-1 | TRBV12-5 | - | TGTGCTAGTGGTTTGTCTAGCAGCTTGTACAATGAGCAGTTCTTC | CASGLSSSLYNEQFF
- | TRBJ2-3 | TRBV7-6 | TRBD2 | TGTGCCAGCAGCCCCTCACTATCTAGCGGGGGGGGGATTGTCCCAGATACGCAGTATTTT | CASSPSLSSGGGIVPDTQYF
- | TRBJ1-1 | TRBV6-6 | - | TGTGCCAGCAGTTACCAAACAGGAGCTTTCTTT | CASSYQTGAFF
- | TRBJ2-1 | TRBV6-5 | - | TGTGCCAGCAGTTACTCGAGATCCCCATACAATGAGCAGTTCTTC | CASSYSRSPYNEQFF